A single sample is the source of the 27 T cell receptor beta chains below, sequenced in a study of Ad26.COV2.S vaccination and SARS-CoV-2 variants. Documented treatment: about 20 received Ad26.COV2.S at low or high dose, single or two shots; several received placebo; per-sample allocation not given. Day 63 after the first injection of vaccine or placebo was the sampling time. The repertoire was sequenced with immunoSEQ multiplex PCR; TCRdb's copy has only in-frame clones and lacks some. This table has about 460,000 clones, about nine tenths appearing once. The sequenced sample was peripheral blood, obtained in a trial of Ad26.COV2.S vaccine versus placebo. The receptor source for this set is a person between 18 and 60 years old who received the Ad26.COV2.S COVID-19 vaccine or a placebo.

The J gene is TRBJ2-1, the V gene TRBV7-9; 7 bases match TRBD2. The CDR3 has 17 residues. Looked up from germline, CDR1 is SEHNR and CDR2 is FQNEAQ (reference sequence). J lost 0 bases, V lost 3 bases, and 8 bases had no gene match. CDR3 bases: TGTGCCAGCAGCTTCACCGCGGGACTAAGCTCCTACAATGAGCAGTTCTTC. Translated: CASSFTAGLSSYNEQFF.

The chain joins TRBV4-2 to TRBJ2-2; D tentatively fits TRBD1 or TRBD2 (6 bases each). Trimming took 0 bases from V and 7 from J, leaving 18 bases between them. The CDR3 totals 17 residues. Germline lookup yields CDR1 LGHNA and CDR2 YNFKEQ. Here the CDR3 reads CASSQDAPGAKYGELFF. The CDR3 DNA sequence: TGTGCCAGCAGCCAAGACGCACCGGGGGCGAAGTACGGGGAGCTGTTTTTT.

The CDR3, as DNA: TGTGCCAGCAGTGCAAGGGACAGCGCCCGGTACAATGAGCAGTTCTTC. Protein product: CASSARDSARYNEQFF. The chain links TRBV28 to TRBJ2-1, with 7 bases matching TRBD1. CDR3 size: 16 residues. The V and J ends lost 5 bases and 4 bases, in that order; junction bases with no gene match: 11. Germline CDR1 MDHEN, CDR2 SYDVKM.

V usage is TRBV11-2 and J usage is TRBJ1-2; no reliable D call. Trimming shortened V by 1 base and J by 2 bases, and 8 bases separated the two germline ends. The CDR3 runs 14 residues. CDR1 is SGHAT, CDR2 FQNNGV, per germline. CDR3 residues: CASSLGASNYGYTF. CDR3 bases: TGTGCCAGCAGCTTAGGGGCGTCCAACTATGGCTACACCTTC.

The chain links TRBV7-9 to TRBJ1-1; the D is unclear. V gave up 4 bases and J gave up 0 bases, with 15 bases separating them. CDR3 size: 16 residues. The germline CDR1 and CDR2 sequences are SEHNR and FQNEAQ (reference sequence). The CDR3 region is CASSSLLSLVNTEAFF. CDR3 nucleotides: TGTGCCAGCAGCTCCCTCCTTAGCCTAGTGAACACTGAAGCTTTCTTT.

J is TRBJ1-1 and V is TRBV6-5, with D maybe TRBD1 (6 bases). The CDR3 covers 11 residues. Germline V gives CDR1 MNHEY, CDR2 SVGAGI. V was shortened by 7 bases and J by 8 bases, with 11 bases between the two germline ends. The CDR3 DNA is TGTGCCAGCAAAACAGGGATAGAAGCTTTCTTT. This translates into CASKTGIEAFF.

Comment on this clone: This sample also contains other DNA sequences that code for the same CDR3. The chain is built from TRBV28 and TRBJ2-1; tentative D call: TRBD1 (5 bases). The germline V gene has CDR1 MDHEN and CDR2 SYDVKM. This CDR3 is built from 11 residues. Trimming cost V 5 bases and J 9 bases, with 8 bases left between them. The CDR3 spells CASSLQGEQFF. CDR3 DNA: TGTGCCAGCAGTCTCCAGGGTGAGCAGTTCTTC.

The chain couples TRBV11-2 to TRBJ2-1; 7 bases match TRBD2. CDR1 and CDR2 from the germline V gene are SGHAT and FQNNGV. CDR3 length: 17 residues. Trimming cost V 2 bases and J 0 bases; bases outside gene matches: 7. CDR3 in amino acids: CASSLTSGRISYNEQFF. DNA for the CDR3: TGTGCCAGCAGCTTAACTTCCGGGAGGATCTCCTACAATGAGCAGTTCTTC. The full variable domain, rest sourced from reference TRBV11-2 and TRBJ2-1, is EAGVAQSPRYKIIEKRQSVAFWCNPISGHATLYWYQQILGQGPKLLIQFQNNGVVDDSQLPKDRFSAERLKGVDSTLKIQPAKLEDSAVYLCASSLTSGRISYNEQFFGPGTRLTVL.

The chain joins TRBV7-9 to TRBJ2-4; 9 nucleotides match TRBD2. This CDR3 is built from 15 residues. V gave up 0 bases and J gave up 4 bases; unmatched junction bases: 1. Germline assignment: CDR1 SEHNR and CDR2 FQNEAQ (reference sequence). This CDR3 is CASSLASGGKNIQYF. DNA for the CDR3: TGTGCCAGCAGCTTAGCAAGCGGGGGGAAAAACATTCAGTACTTC.

This sequence joins TRBV2 and TRBJ2-1; TRBD2 agrees at 7 bases. CDR3 length equals 16 residues. The germline CDR1 and CDR2 sequences are SNHLY and FYNNEI. The trim removed 6 bases at V and 4 bases at J, leaving 12 bases unmatched. The CDR3 sequence is CASRVEGASGYNEQFF. For the CDR3, the DNA is TGTGCCAGCAGGGTCGAGGGAGCTAGCGGTTACAATGAGCAGTTCTTC.

This clone has just a few counts. V is TRBV7-9 and J is TRBJ2-7; no definite D call. The germline V gene has CDR1 SEHNR and CDR2 FQNEAQ (reference sequence). V lost 5 bases to trimming and J lost 0 bases, with 8 bases between them. This CDR3 is 13 amino acids long. The CDR3 DNA sequence: TGTGCCAGCAGCCACGAGAGCTCCTACGAGCAGTACTTC. Protein sequence: CASSHESSYEQYF.

The chain is built from TRBV11-2 and TRBJ2-3; 7 bases are shared with TRBD2. CDR3 length: 15 residues. The V segment lost 5 bases and the J segment 3 bases; nucleotides outside the gene matches: 8. CDR1 and CDR2 from the germline V gene are SGHAT and FQNNGV. The CDR3 bases are TGTGCCAGCAGCCCCCTCCCCGGGGGGACAGATACGCAGTATTTT. Its translation is CASSPLPGGTDTQYF.

This clone has more than one count but fewer than ten. The chain is built from TRBV6-5 and TRBJ1-3; D not certain. The V gene's germline CDR1 is MNHEY and CDR2 SVGAGI. V was cut by 5 bases and J by 0 bases, with 8 bases left in between. The CDR3 length is 14 residues. The CDR3 DNA sequence: TGTGCCAGCAGTACGACGGTCTCTGGAAACACCATATATTTT. Protein: CASSTTVSGNTIYF.

The chain links TRBV6-2 or TRBV6-3 to TRBJ2-5; D is perhaps TRBD2 (6 bases). V lost 0 bases and J lost 1, with 9 bases in between. Per the germline V gene, CDR1 is MNHEY and CDR2 is SVGEGT. The CDR3 runs 15 residues. The DNA of the CDR3 is TGTGCCAGCAGTTACTCCACCGGGAGCCAAGAGACCCAGTACTTC. Translating it yields CASSYSTGSQETQYF.

V is TRBV6-5 and J is TRBJ2-7, with 10 bases aligning to TRBD1. Trimming removed 8 bases from V and 3 bases from J; junction bases left unmatched: 7. The CDR3 is made up of 14 amino acids. Germline CDR1 is MNHEY and CDR2 is SVGAGI. DNA for the CDR3: TGTGCCAGCCGGGGGGACAGGGGCCGCTACGAGCAGTACTTC. It is translated as CASRGDRGRYEQYF.

This chain uses TRBV5-4 with TRBJ2-4; 9 nucleotides line up with TRBD1. CDR3 length equals 15 residues. V shed 4 bases and J 7 bases; nucleotides not matched to a gene: 9. Germline V CDR1 and CDR2: SGHNT, YYREEE (reference sequence). The CDR3 DNA reads TGTGCCAGCAGCCTCACGACAGGGGGGACCAACATTCAGTACTTC. As protein: CASSLTTGGTNIQYF.

This sequence joins TRBV7-2 and TRBJ2-3; D ambiguous. CDR3 length equals 13 residues. Germline CDR1 SGHTA, CDR2 FQGNSA. The V and J ends lost 3 bases and 5 bases respectively, with 9 bases between them. The CDR3 region has the DNA TGTGCCAGCAGCTTTTCTTTTATAGATACGCAGTATTTT. Its translation: CASSFSFIDTQYF. The entire variable domain, with the rest obtained from reference TRBV7-2 and TRBJ2-3, is as follows: GAGVSQSPSNKVTEKGKDVELRCDPISGHTALYWYRQSLGQGLEFLIYFQGNSAPDKSGLPSDRFSAERTGGSVSTLTIQRTQQEDSAVYLCASSFSFIDTQYFGPGTRLTVL.

The V call is TRBV4-1, the J call TRBJ1-1, with a tentative D call TRBD1 (6 bases). Trimming cost V 1 base and J 0 bases, with 6 bases left between them. Germline V gene lookup returns CDR1 MGHRA and CDR2 YSYEKL. This CDR3 contains 14 residues. CDR3 nucleotides: TGCGCCAGCAGCCAAGCAGGGGTGAACACTGAAGCTTTCTTT. Protein sequence: CASSQAGVNTEAFF.

V gene TRBV6-5 combines with J gene TRBJ1-2; no reliable D call. V lost 2 bases and J lost 7, with 14 bases in between. From germline, CDR1 is MNHEY and CDR2 SVGAGI. The CDR3 runs 14 residues. The CDR3 here is CASSYKLAGPGYTF. For the CDR3, the DNA is TGTGCCAGCAGTTACAAGTTGGCAGGCCCTGGCTACACCTTC.

This clone was seen more than once but under ten times. V and J are TRBV7-9 and TRBJ1-1; D remains ambiguous. CDR3 length equals 14 residues. CDR1 is SEHNR and CDR2 is FQNEAQ in the germline V gene (reference sequence). Trimming pared 1 base from V and 4 bases from J, leaving 10 bases between. CDR3 nucleotides: TGTGCCAGCAGCTTAGTCCCCTGGGGCACTGAAGCTTTCTTT. This sequence encodes CASSLVPWGTEAFF.

V usage is TRBV7-6 and J usage is TRBJ1-6; D is perhaps TRBD1 (6 bases). Germline-derived CDR1 and CDR2 are SGHVS and FNYEAQ. This CDR3 spans 16 amino acids. V was shortened by 0 bases and J by 6 bases, with 12 bases between the two germline ends. The chain's CDR3 is CASSLAAGASNSPLHF. CDR3 sequence (DNA): TGTGCCAGCAGCTTAGCGGCAGGGGCAAGTAATTCACCCCTCCACTTT.

The chain employs TRBV7-9 and TRBJ2-7; D tentatively reads TRBD1 or TRBD2 (5 bases each). Germline V gene sequence: CDR1 SEHNR, CDR2 FQNEAQ (reference sequence). V dropped 5 bases and J dropped 3 bases, with 17 bases sitting between them. The CDR3 spans 15 residues. This CDR3 reads CASSRTGAPNYEQYF. The CDR3 DNA reads as TGTGCCAGCAGCCGGACCGGGGCCCCAAACTACGAGCAGTACTTC.

This chain uses TRBV19 with TRBJ2-7, with 15 bases matching TRBD2. Germline V lookup: CDR1 LNHDA, CDR2 SQIVND (reference sequence). V trimming: 5 bases; J trimming: 3 bases; junction bases outside the gene matches: 5. This CDR3 is 16 amino acids long. The CDR3: CASSYGTSGRLYEQYF. DNA of the CDR3: TGTGCCAGTAGTTACGGGACTAGCGGGAGGCTCTACGAGCAGTACTTC. Using reference TRBV19 and TRBJ2-7 for the parts outside the CDR3, the full variable domain is DGGITQSPKYLFRKEGQNVTLSCEQNLNHDAMYWYRQDPGQGLRLIYYSQIVNDFQKGDIAEGYSVSREKKESFPLTVTSAQKNPTAFYLCASSYGTSGRLYEQYFGPGTRLTVT.

The chain has TRBV28 and TRBJ1-2; no clear D gene. CDR3 length: 14 amino acids. Trimming pared 4 bases from V and 0 bases from J, leaving 9 bases between. Germline V gene lookup returns CDR1 MDHEN and CDR2 SYDVKM. The CDR3 region has the DNA TGTGCCAGCAGTTATCCAGATTCTAACTATGGCTACACCTTC. It yields the protein CASSYPDSNYGYTF.

In the case of this clone: A read error may produce the germline difference seen at one junction end. The chain uses TRBV3-1 (or the pseudogene TRBV3-2) and TRBJ1-2, with no clear D. The V gene's germline CDR1 is LGHDT and CDR2 YNNKEL (reference sequence). The CDR3 length is 13 residues. CDR3 nucleotide sequence: TGTGCCAGCAGCCAGGGCGATGGGCGAGCCTTTATCTTC. The encoded protein is CASSQGDGRAFIF.

The rearrangement joins TRBV5-1 to TRBJ2-5; 12 positions match TRBD2. J lost 4 bases, V lost 1 base, and 11 bases had no gene match. The germline CDR1 and CDR2 sequences are SGHRS and YFSETQ. The CDR3 loop spans 18 amino acids. DNA for the CDR3: TGCGCCAGCAGCTTGAGGCCTAGCGGGAGGGGATCATTAGAGACCCAGTACTTC. As protein: CASSLRPSGRGSLETQYF. Full variable domain (remainder filled in from reference TRBV5-1 and TRBJ2-5): KAGVTQTPRYLIKTRGQQVTLSCSPISGHRSVSWYQQTPGQGLQFLFEYFSETQRNKGNFPGRFSGRQFSNSRSEMNVSTLELGDSALYLCASSLRPSGRGSLETQYFGPGTRLLVL.

The chain carries TRBV12-3 or TRBV12-4 and TRBJ2-3; D remains unclear. The CDR3 extends over 13 amino acids. The V and J ends lost 3 bases and 0 bases respectively, with 4 bases between them. The DNA for the CDR3 is TGTGCCAGCAGTTTGGGAAGCACAGATACGCAGTATTTT. Translation gives CASSLGSTDTQYF.